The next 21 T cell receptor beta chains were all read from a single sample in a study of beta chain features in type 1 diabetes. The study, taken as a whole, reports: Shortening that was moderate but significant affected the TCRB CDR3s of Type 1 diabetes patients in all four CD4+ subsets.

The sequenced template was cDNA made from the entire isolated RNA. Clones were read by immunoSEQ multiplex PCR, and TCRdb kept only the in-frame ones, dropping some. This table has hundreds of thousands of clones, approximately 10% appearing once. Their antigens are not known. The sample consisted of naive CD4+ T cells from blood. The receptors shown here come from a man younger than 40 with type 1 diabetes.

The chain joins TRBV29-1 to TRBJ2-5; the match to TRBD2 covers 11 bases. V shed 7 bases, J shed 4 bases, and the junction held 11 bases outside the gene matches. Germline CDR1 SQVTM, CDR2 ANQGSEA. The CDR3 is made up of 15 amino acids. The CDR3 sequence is CSAWGLAGGVETQYF. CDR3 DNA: TGCAGCGCCTGGGGTTTAGCGGGGGGGGTAGAGACCCAGTACTTC.

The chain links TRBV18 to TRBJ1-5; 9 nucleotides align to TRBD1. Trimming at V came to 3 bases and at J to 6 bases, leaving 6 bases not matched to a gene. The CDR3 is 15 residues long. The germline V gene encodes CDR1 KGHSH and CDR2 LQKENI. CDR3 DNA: TGTGCCAGCTCACCCTACGGACAGGGGAGTCAGCCCCAGCATTTT. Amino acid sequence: CASSPYGQGSQPQHF.

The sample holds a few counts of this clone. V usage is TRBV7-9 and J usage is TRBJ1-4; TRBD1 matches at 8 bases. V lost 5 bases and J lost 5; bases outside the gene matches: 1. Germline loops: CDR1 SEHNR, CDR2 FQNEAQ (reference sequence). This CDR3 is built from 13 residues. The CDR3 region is CASSTGGNEKLFF. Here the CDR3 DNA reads TGTGCCAGCAGCACAGGGGGGAATGAAAAACTGTTTTTT.

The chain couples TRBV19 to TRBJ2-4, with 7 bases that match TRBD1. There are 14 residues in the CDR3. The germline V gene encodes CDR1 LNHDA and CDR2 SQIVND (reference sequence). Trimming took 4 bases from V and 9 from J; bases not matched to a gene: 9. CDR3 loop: CASSTTTRGSIQYF. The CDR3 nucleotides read TGTGCCAGTAGTACCACAACCAGGGGGAGCATTCAGTACTTC.

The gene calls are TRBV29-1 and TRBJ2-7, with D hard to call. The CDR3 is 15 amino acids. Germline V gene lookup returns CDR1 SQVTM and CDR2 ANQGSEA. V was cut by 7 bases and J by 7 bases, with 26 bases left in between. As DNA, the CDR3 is TGCAGCGCAATGAGTGGTATCTCTCGTCTCACGGAGCAGTACTTC. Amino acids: CSAMSGISRLTEQYF.

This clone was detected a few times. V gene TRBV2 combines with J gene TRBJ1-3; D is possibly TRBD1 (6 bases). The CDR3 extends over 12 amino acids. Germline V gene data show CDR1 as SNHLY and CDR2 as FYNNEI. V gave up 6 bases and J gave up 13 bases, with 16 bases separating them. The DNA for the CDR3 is TGTGCCAGCAGCGAGGACAGTACGACAATATATTTT. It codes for CASSEDSTTIYF.

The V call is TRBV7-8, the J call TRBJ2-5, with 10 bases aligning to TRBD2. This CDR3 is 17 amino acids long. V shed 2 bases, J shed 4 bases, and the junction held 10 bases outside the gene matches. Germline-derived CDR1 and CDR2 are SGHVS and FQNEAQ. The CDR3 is CASSLRFQRGGRETQYF. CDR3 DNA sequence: TGTGCCAGCAGCTTAAGATTTCAGCGGGGGGGCAGAGAGACCCAGTACTTC.

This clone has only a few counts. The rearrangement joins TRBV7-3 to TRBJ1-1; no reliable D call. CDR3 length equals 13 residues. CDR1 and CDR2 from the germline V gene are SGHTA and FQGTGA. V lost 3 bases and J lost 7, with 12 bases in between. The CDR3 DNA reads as TGTGCCAGCAGCTTGACGGCGGAGGGTGAAGCTTTCTTT. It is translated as CASSLTAEGEAFF.

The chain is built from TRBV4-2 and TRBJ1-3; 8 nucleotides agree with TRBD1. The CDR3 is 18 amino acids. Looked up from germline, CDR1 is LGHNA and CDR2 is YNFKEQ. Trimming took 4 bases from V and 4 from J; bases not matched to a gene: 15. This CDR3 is CASSPPFFSTGEGNTIYF. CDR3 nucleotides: TGTGCCAGCAGCCCGCCGTTCTTCTCGACAGGGGAGGGAAACACCATATATTTT.

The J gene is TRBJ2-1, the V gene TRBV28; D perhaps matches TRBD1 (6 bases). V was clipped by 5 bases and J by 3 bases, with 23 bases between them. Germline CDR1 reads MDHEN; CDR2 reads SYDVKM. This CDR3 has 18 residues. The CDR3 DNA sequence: TGTGCCAGCAGTAGGGGGACGCCGGGAAATTGGATCTACAATGAGCAGTTCTTC. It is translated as CASSRGTPGNWIYNEQFF.

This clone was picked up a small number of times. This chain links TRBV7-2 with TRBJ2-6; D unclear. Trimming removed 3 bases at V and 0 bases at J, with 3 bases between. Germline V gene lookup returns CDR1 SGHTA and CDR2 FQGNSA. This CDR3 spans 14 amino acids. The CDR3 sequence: CASSLSSGANVLTF. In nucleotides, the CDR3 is TGTGCCAGCAGCTTGAGCTCTGGGGCCAACGTCCTGACTTTC.

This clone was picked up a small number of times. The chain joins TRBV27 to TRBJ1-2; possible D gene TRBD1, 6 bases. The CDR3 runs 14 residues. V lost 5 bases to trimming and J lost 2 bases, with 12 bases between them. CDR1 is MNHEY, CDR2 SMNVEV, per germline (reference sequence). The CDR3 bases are TGTGCCAGCAGTCCCCACACAGGGAACTATGGCTACACCTTC. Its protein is CASSPHTGNYGYTF.

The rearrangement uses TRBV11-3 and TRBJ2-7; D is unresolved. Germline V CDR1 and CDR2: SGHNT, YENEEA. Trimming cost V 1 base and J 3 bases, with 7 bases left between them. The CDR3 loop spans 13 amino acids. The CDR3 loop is CASSLGQNYEQYF. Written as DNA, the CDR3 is TGTGCCAGCAGCTTAGGGCAGAACTACGAGCAGTACTTC.

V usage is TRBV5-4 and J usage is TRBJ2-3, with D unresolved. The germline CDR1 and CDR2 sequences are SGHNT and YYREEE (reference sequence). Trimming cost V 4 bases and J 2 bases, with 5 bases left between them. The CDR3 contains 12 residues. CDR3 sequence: CASSLDTDTQYF. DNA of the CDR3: TGTGCCAGCAGCCTAGACACAGATACGCAGTATTTT.

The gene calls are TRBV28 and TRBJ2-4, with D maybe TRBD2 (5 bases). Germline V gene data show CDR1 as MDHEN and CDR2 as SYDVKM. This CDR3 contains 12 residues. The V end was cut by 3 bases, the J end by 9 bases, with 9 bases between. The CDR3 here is CASSLKGSIQYF. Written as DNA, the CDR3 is TGTGCCAGCAGTTTGAAAGGGAGCATTCAGTACTTC.

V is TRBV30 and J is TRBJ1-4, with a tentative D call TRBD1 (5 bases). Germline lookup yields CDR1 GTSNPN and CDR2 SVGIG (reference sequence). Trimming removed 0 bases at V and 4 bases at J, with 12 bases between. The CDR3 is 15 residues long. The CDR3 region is CAWSVQRGSNEKLFF. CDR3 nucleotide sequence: TGTGCCTGGAGTGTACAGCGGGGGAGTAATGAAAAACTGTTTTTT. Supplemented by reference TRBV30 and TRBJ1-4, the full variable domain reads SQTIHQWPATLVQPVGSPLSLECTVEGTSNPNLYWYRQAAGRGLQLLFYSVGIGQISSEVPQNLSASRPQDRQFILSSKKLLLSDSGFYLCAWSVQRGSNEKLFFGSGTQLSVL.

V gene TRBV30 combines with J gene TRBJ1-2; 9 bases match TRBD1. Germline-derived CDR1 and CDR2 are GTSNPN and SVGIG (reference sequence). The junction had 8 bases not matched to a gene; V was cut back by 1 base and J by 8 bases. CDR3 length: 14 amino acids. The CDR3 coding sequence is TGTGCCTGGAGTGCACAGGGGGCCGTAAACGGCTACACCTTC. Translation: CAWSAQGAVNGYTF.

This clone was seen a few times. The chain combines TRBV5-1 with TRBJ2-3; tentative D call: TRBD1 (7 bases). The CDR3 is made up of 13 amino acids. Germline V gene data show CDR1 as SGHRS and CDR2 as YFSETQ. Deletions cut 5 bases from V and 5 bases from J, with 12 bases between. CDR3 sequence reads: CASREGARDTQYF. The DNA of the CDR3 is TGCGCCAGCAGGGAGGGGGCGAGAGATACGCAGTATTTT.

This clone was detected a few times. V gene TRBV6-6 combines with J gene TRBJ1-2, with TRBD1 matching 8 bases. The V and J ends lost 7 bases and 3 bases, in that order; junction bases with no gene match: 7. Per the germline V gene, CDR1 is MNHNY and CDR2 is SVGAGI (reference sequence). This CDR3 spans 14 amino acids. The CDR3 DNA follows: TGTGCCAGCACCCGGACAGGGCTCGACTATGGCTACACCTTC. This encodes CASTRTGLDYGYTF.

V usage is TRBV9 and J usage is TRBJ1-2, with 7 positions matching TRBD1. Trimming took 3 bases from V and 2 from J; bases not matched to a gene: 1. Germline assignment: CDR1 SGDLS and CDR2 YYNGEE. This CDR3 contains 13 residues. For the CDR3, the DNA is TGTGCCAGCAGCGCGACAGGGAACTATGGCTACACCTTC. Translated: CASSATGNYGYTF.

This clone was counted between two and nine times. CDR3 sequence reads: CASSPGLAGAYGVIQYF. The CDR3 region has the DNA TGTGCCAGCAGCCCCGGACTAGCGGGGGCGTACGGGGTCATTCAGTACTTC. The V call is TRBV7-2, the J call TRBJ2-4; 13 bases map to TRBD2. The junction had 13 bases not matched to a gene; V was cut back by 5 bases and J by 9 bases. Germline CDR1 reads SGHTA; CDR2 reads FQGNSA. The CDR3 spans 17 residues.